The entry that follows covers one T cell receptor (beta chain) sequence. The sample belongs to a study of Ad26.COV2.S vaccination and SARS-CoV-2 variants. As for the study in general: Participant was drawn from the COV1001 Ad26.COV2.S trial arm.

Some clones are missing from TCRdb's copy, which holds only in-frame ones; the method was immunoSEQ multiplex PCR. The sample records about 680,000 clones, roughly 90% being singletons. This CDR3 is built from 14 residues. Germline CDR1 is SGHVS and CDR2 is FNYEAQ. The V end was cut by 3 bases, the J end by 5 bases, with 13 bases between. Treatment meaning: 15 to 20 received Ad26.COV2.S at low or high dose, single or two shots; 5 received placebo; per-sample allocation not given. Each sample was drawn 63 days after the first injection (of vaccine or placebo). The chain couples TRBV7-6 to TRBJ2-5; D is possibly TRBD1 (7 bases). This receptor was identified in a person aged 18-65 years who received the Ad26.COV2.S COVID-19 vaccine or a placebo. Sequenced here: peripheral blood, sampled in a trial of Ad26.COV2.S vaccine versus placebo. The CDR3 DNA is TGTGCCAGCAGCTTTGGTCAGGGGGGCGAGACCCAGTACTTC. The encoded protein is CASSFGQGGETQYF.